These T cell receptor beta chains were read from a single sample in a study of T-cell reconstitution after alpha-beta-depleted transplantation in children. TCRdb passed the PCR reads through MiXCR, listing each CDR3 protein once. Among approximately 520,000 distinct CDR3 sequences listed, 9.5% to 12% were seen once. Sequenced material: PBMCs, mostly from graft donor cells, taken 180 days after TCRalphabeta/CD19-depleted stem cell transplant. These receptors all stem from a female patient aged 2-15 years who had a stem cell transplant for aplastic anemia, so the T cells may come from the graft donor. Both conserved end residues are part of each CDR3. Fields, in order: V gene, J gene, D gene, clone size, CDR3 DNA, CDR3 protein. A D gene is named only where the DNA matches it firmly. The size field is filled for only some rows; it gives once, few, many or a size class.

TRBV10-3,TRBJ1-2,NA,many,TGTGCCATCAGTGCCGGGACGTCATATGGCTACACCTTC,CAISAGTSYGYTF
TRBV7-2,TRBJ2-1,TRBD2,few,TGTGCCAGCAGCTATGGGACTAGCGGATCCTCCTACAATGAGCAGTTCTTC,CASSYGTSGSSYNEQFF
TRBV11-2,TRBJ2-1,NA,few,TGTGCCAGCAGCCATTTAGGGGGTGAGCAGTTCTTC,CASSHLGGEQFF
TRBV18,TRBJ2-1,TRBD2,NA,TGTGCCAGCTTCAAGGGACTAGCGGACAATGAGCAGTTCTTC,CASFKGLADNEQFF
TRBV28,TRBJ2-3,NA,few,TGTGCCAGCAGTTCGCGGAAAAAAAGGGATACGCAGTATTTT,CASSSRKKRDTQYF
TRBV28,TRBJ2-1,TRBD1,NA,TGTGCCAGCAGTCCTGTGACAGGGATGTACAATGAGCAGTTCTTC,CASSPVTGMYNEQFF
TRBV28,TRBJ2-3,NA,NA,TGTGCCAGCGCTCCCGGGATAAAGGTTGATACGCAGTATTTT,CASAPGIKVDTQYF
TRBV6-1,TRBJ1-3,TRBD1,NA,TGTGCCAGCAGTGAAGGGGGACAGGGGAGGGGAAACACCATATATTTT,CASSEGGQGRGNTIYF
TRBV6-2/TRBV6-3,TRBJ2-7,TRBD2,few,TGTGCCAGCAGGGAGGTCGGCGGGAGGGCCAAGTACGAGCAGTACTTC,CASREVGGRAKYEQYF
TRBV20-1,TRBJ2-1,TRBD2,few,TGCAGTGCTAGGACTAGCGGGCACTACAATGAGCAGTTCTTC,CSARTSGHYNEQFF
TRBV11-2,TRBJ1-5,TRBD1,many,TGTGCCAGCAGCTCAGAGGTCTCGTGGACAGGGATGACTCAGCCCCAGCATTTT,CASSSEVSWTGMTQPQHF
TRBV21-1,TRBJ2-1,NA,many,TGTGCCAGCAGCAAAAGGAAAGCGGGAGAGGGCAATGAGCAGTTCTTC,CASSKRKAGEGNEQFF
TRBV29-1,TRBJ2-7,TRBD2,NA,TGCAGCGTTGTACTAGCGGGCTACGAGCAGTACTTC,CSVVLAGYEQYF
TRBV29-1,TRBJ1-1,NA,few,TGCAGCGTTGAAGAAAGGGGGGCTGGAACTGAAGCTTTCTTT,CSVEERGAGTEAFF
TRBV29-1,TRBJ1-3,NA,few,TGCAGCGCTAGCAGGTCAATCTCGGGAAACACCATATATTTT,CSASRSISGNTIYF
TRBV3-1,TRBJ2-5,TRBD1,NA,TGTGCCAGCAGCCAAGATAGGACAGGGCCAAGGACCCAGTACTTC,CASSQDRTGPRTQYF
TRBV10-3,TRBJ2-7,NA,many,TGTGCCATCAGCGGGCGGGACGAGCAGTACTTC,CAISGRDEQYF
TRBV29-1,TRBJ1-1,TRBD1,NA,TGCAGCGTTGTCTTAGCGTTGGACAGGCCTTACACTGAAGCTTTCTTT,CSVVLALDRPYTEAFF
TRBV29-1,TRBJ2-6,NA,many,TGCAGCGTTGGGAGGTCAGGGGCCAACGTCCTGACTTTC,CSVGRSGANVLTF
TRBV6-2/TRBV6-3,TRBJ2-1,TRBD2,NA,TGTGCCAGCAGTAATGAGGCGGGAGGGCCTGTCAATGAGCAGTTCTTC,CASSNEAGGPVNEQFF
TRBV7-2,TRBJ1-1,NA,NA,TGTGCCAGCAGCTTACAGGCCGCGGGGGCAATGAACACTGAAGCTTTCTTT,CASSLQAAGAMNTEAFF
TRBV9,TRBJ2-2,NA,few,TGTGCCAGCAGCCCCCACTGGAGTAACACCGGGGAGCTGTTTTTT,CASSPHWSNTGELFF
TRBV30,TRBJ1-2,TRBD1,NA,TGTGCCTGGGAGGGCCCCCGGGACAGCCTTCCCTATGGCTACACCTTC,CAWEGPRDSLPYGYTF
TRBV20-1,TRBJ2-5,NA,NA,TGCAGTGCTAGAGCCCCCAGGGTAGGGGGGAGAAAAGAGACCCAGTACTTC,CSARAPRVGGRKETQYF
TRBV7-2,TRBJ2-5,TRBD2,NA,TGTGCCAGCAGACCGGGACGCTCGGGAGGGGAGACCCAGTACTTC,CASRPGRSGGETQYF
TRBV28,TRBJ2-7,NA,NA,TGTGCCAGCAGTTTCCTCAGCTCCTACGAGCAGTACTTC,CASSFLSSYEQYF
TRBV5-6,TRBJ2-7,TRBD2,few,TGTGCCAGCAGCTGGGGACTAGCGGGTTTTTACGAGCAGTACTTC,CASSWGLAGFYEQYF
TRBV5-1,TRBJ2-5,NA,few,TGCGCCAGCAGCGTCCGGGAAACTTCTCAAGAGACCCAGTACTTC,CASSVRETSQETQYF
TRBV28,TRBJ2-6,NA,few,TGTGCCAGCAGTCCTGCAGGGGCATCGGGTCCTGGGGCCAACGTCCTGACTTTC,CASSPAGASGPGANVLTF
TRBV6-2/TRBV6-3,TRBJ2-1,NA,few,TGTGCCAGCAGTTACTCGACCGGGAGTATCAGGAACAATGAGCAGTTCTTC,CASSYSTGSIRNNEQFF
TRBV2,TRBJ1-6,TRBD1,NA,TGTGCCAGCGCGACAGGGAAATCACCCCTCCACTTT,CASATGKSPLHF
TRBV30,TRBJ1-4,NA,few,TGTGCCTGGAGTATCCGGGAAAAACTGTTTTTT,CAWSIREKLFF
TRBV12-3/TRBV12-4,TRBJ2-5,TRBD1,NA,TGTGCCAGCAGTCCGACAGGGGGTAAACAAGAGACCCAGTACTTC,CASSPTGGKQETQYF
TRBV20-1,TRBJ1-1,TRBD1,few,TGCAGTGCTAGCTACTACAGGGGGAACACTGAAGCTTTCTTT,CSASYYRGNTEAFF
TRBV20-1,TRBJ2-3,NA,NA,TGCAGTGCTAGAGGGCAGGATGGGACAGATACGCAGTATTTT,CSARGQDGTDTQYF
TRBV3-1,TRBJ1-1,TRBD1,NA,TGTGCCAGCAGCCTTACTCAGGGGGGCACTGAAGCTTTCTTT,CASSLTQGGTEAFF
TRBV12-3/TRBV12-4,TRBJ1-1,NA,NA,TGTGCCAGCAGTTTATACGCAGGGGTCTCAATGAACACTGAAGCTTTCTTT,CASSLYAGVSMNTEAFF
TRBV29-1,TRBJ2-1,NA,many,TGTTGCCAACAGGGATACAATGAGCAGTTCTTC,CCQQGYNEQFF
TRBV18,TRBJ2-1,NA,many,TGTGCCAGCTCACCAGGCGCTAGCTCCTACAATGAGCAGTTCTTC,CASSPGASSYNEQFF
TRBV28,TRBJ1-1,TRBD1,NA,TGTGCCAGCAGTTTATGGGACAGGGGGGGAACTGAAGCTTTCTTT,CASSLWDRGGTEAFF
TRBV5-1,TRBJ2-2,TRBD2,NA,TGCGCCAGCAGTGGGGGACTAGCGGGAGTCGGCACCGGGGAGCTGTTTTTT,CASSGGLAGVGTGELFF
TRBV27,TRBJ2-6,NA,few,TGTGCCAGCAGTCGAATAGGGCCGGAAGTTGGGGCCAACGTCCTGACTTTC,CASSRIGPEVGANVLTF